A single sample is the source of the 31 T cell receptor beta chains below, sequenced in a study of PD-L1 blockade in urothelial cancer. Profiled with immunoSEQ multiplex PCR; TCRdb holds only in-frame clones, not every one. Of roughly 100,000 clones in the sample, 70% to 90% were seen once. The sample's time point: pretreatment peripheral blood. The material was PBMCs, obtained around atezolizumab (anti-PD-L1) treatment. These receptors were taken from a woman older than 75 with urothelial cancer.

V is TRBV19 and J is TRBJ2-1, with 8 bases lining up with TRBD1. J lost 8 bases, V lost 10 bases, and 13 bases had no gene match. The CDR3 totals 14 residues. The V gene's germline CDR1 is LNHDA and CDR2 SQIVND (reference sequence). The CDR3 here is CAKVSETGVYEQFF. The CDR3 DNA follows: TGTGCCAAGGTCTCCGAGACAGGGGTCTATGAGCAGTTCTTC.

The chain has TRBV10-3 and TRBJ1-2, with 11 bases aligning to TRBD1. J gave up 2 bases and V 2 bases, and 4 bases lay outside the gene matches. Germline loops: CDR1 ENHRY, CDR2 SYGVKD. The CDR3 length is 16 residues. The CDR3 DNA sequence: TGTGCCATCAGTGAGACTGGGACAGGGGGAAACTATGGCTACACCTTC. Protein: CAISETGTGGNYGYTF.

This rearrangement joins TRBV15 to TRBJ2-2; TRBD2 aligns across 7 bases. Trimming removed 0 bases from V and 6 bases from J; junction bases left unmatched: 10. The CDR3 has 17 residues. In germline, CDR1 is LNHNV, CDR2 YYDKDF (reference sequence). The CDR3 nucleotides are TGTGCCACCAGCAGAGAGGGGGGGACTTATCGTCCCGGGGAGCTGTTTTTT. It is translated as CATSREGGTYRPGELFF.

The chain has TRBV28 and TRBJ2-1; 14 bases line up with TRBD2. Germline assignment: CDR1 MDHEN and CDR2 SYDVKM. The CDR3 runs to 19 residues. Trimming removed 6 bases from V and 2 bases from J; junction bases left unmatched: 12. The CDR3 loop reads CASSQGLAGVSWAYNEQFF. Here the CDR3 DNA reads TGTGCCAGCAGCCAGGGACTAGCGGGAGTTTCGTGGGCCTACAATGAGCAGTTCTTC. Complete variable domain (other parts from reference TRBV28 and TRBJ2-1): DVKVTQSSRYLVKRTGEKVFLECVQDMDHENMFWYRQDPGLGLRLIYFSYDVKMKEKGDIPEGYSVSREKKERFSLILESASTNQTSMYLCASSQGLAGVSWAYNEQFFGPGTRLTVL.

This clone was seen just once. The V and J genes are TRBV5-1 and TRBJ2-7; tentatively, D is TRBD1 (5 bases). Deletions cut 0 bases from V and 0 bases from J, with 16 bases between. CDR3 size: 17 residues. Germline CDR1 SGHRS, CDR2 YFSETQ. The CDR3 protein is CASSLVRQDKTSYEQYF. The CDR3 DNA reads TGCGCCAGCAGCTTGGTTCGTCAGGACAAAACCTCCTACGAGCAGTACTTC.

The CDR3 region is CAWSLGGRTAFF. CDR3 DNA sequence: TGTGCCTGGAGCTTGGGGGGGCGGACGGCTTTCTTT. The J gene is TRBJ1-1, the V gene TRBV30; tentatively, D is TRBD1 (6 bases). Trimming removed 3 bases from V and 11 bases from J, with 16 bases in between. The CDR3 sequence is 12 residues long. Germline-derived CDR1 and CDR2 are GTSNPN and SVGIG (reference sequence).

For this clone: The same CDR3 arises from other DNA sequences in this sample as well. This chain connects TRBV11-2 to TRBJ2-1, with 8 bases lining up with TRBD2. With V trimmed by 0 bases and J by 7 bases, 5 bases remained unmatched. CDR1 and CDR2 (germline): SGHAT, FQNNGV. The CDR3 consists of 15 residues. The CDR3 DNA sequence: TGTGCCAGCAGCTTAGATAGGGCTAGCGGGAATGAGCAGTTCTTC. This sequence encodes CASSLDRASGNEQFF.

The chain couples TRBV9 to TRBJ2-6, with D possibly being TRBD1 (5 bases). The germline V gene has CDR1 SGDLS and CDR2 YYNGEE. Trimming left V 0 bases short and J 0 bases short, with 10 bases between. This CDR3 is 17 amino acids long. In nucleotides, the CDR3 is TGTGCCAGCAGCGTAGGTCACAGGAACTCTGGGGCCAACGTCCTGACTTTC. Its protein product is CASSVGHRNSGANVLTF.

This clone was recorded a few times. The J gene is TRBJ1-3, the V gene TRBV30, with 8 positions matching TRBD1. The CDR3 covers 13 residues. The germline V gene has CDR1 GTSNPN and CDR2 SVGIG (reference sequence). CDR3 residues: CARQGSFGNTIYF. The CDR3 coding sequence is TGTGCTCGACAGGGGTCTTTTGGAAACACCATATATTTT.

V and J are TRBV2 and TRBJ2-5, with unresolved D. Trimming shortened V by 6 bases and J by 4 bases, and 9 bases separated the two germline ends. The germline CDR1 and CDR2 sequences are SNHLY and FYNNEI. CDR3 length equals 12 residues. CDR3 coding DNA: TGTGCCAGCAGCTATCAAAGAGAGACCCAGTACTTC. It encodes CASSYQRETQYF. The complete variable domain, with remaining parts taken from reference TRBV2 and TRBJ2-5, reads EPEVTQTPSHQVTQMGQEVILRCVPISNHLYFYWYRQILGQKVEFLVSFYNNEISEKSEIFDDQFSVERPDGSNFTLKIRSTKLEDSAMYFCASSYQRETQYFGPGTRLLVL.

The rearrangement links TRBV19 to TRBJ1-5; the D gene is possibly TRBD1 (5 bases). Looked up from germline, CDR1 is LNHDA and CDR2 is SQIVND (reference sequence). This CDR3 is 13 amino acids long. Trimming pared 0 bases from V and 7 bases from J, leaving 7 bases between. This CDR3 reads CASSIDQGQPQHF. CDR3 bases: TGTGCCAGTAGTATAGATCAGGGACAGCCCCAGCATTTT.

The rearrangement uses TRBV27 and TRBJ2-7, with D possibly TRBD2 on 6 matching bases. Germline V gene lookup returns CDR1 MNHEY and CDR2 SMNVEV (reference sequence). Trimming left V 5 bases short and J 2 bases short, with 19 bases between. The CDR3 is 16 residues long. CDR3 amino acids: CASSPLGGRSAYEQYF. CDR3 DNA: TGTGCCAGCAGTCCCCTAGGAGGGCGTTCCGCCTACGAGCAGTACTTC.

The V gene is TRBV4-2, the J gene TRBJ2-1; 7 bases are shared with TRBD1. The J segment lost 1 base and the V segment lost 0 bases, leaving 6 bases of the junction unmatched. CDR1 is LGHNA and CDR2 is YNFKEQ in the germline V gene. The CDR3 totals 17 residues. CDR3 sequence (DNA): TGTGCCAGCAGCCAAGAAGTCGACAGGGTTTCCTACAATGAGCAGTTCTTC. Encoded protein: CASSQEVDRVSYNEQFF.

The chain is built from TRBV5-4 and TRBJ1-1, with D maybe TRBD1 (6 bases). Germline V CDR1 and CDR2: SGHNT, YYREEE (reference sequence). The CDR3 runs to 12 residues. Deletions cut 6 bases from V and 3 bases from J, with 9 bases between. CDR3: CASTGVDTEAFF. The DNA for the CDR3 is TGTGCCAGCACAGGGGTGGACACTGAAGCTTTCTTT. The variable domain in full, completed from reference TRBV5-4 and TRBJ1-1, reads ETGVTQSPTHLIKTRGQQVTLRCSSQSGHNTVSWYQQALGQGPQFIFQYYREEENGRGNFPPRFSGLQFPNYSSELNVNALELDDSALYLCASTGVDTEAFFGQGTRLTVV.

This chain uses TRBV27 with TRBJ2-7; TRBD1 agrees at 8 bases. Germline assignment: CDR1 MNHEY and CDR2 SMNVEV (reference sequence). CDR3 length: 14 amino acids. Losses at the gene ends were 6 bases for V and 9 bases for J; bases not matched to a gene: 13. Here the CDR3 DNA reads TGTGCCAGCAGGGCCCCGGACAGGGTCGCGGGGCAGTACTTC. Its protein product is CASRAPDRVAGQYF.

The chain combines TRBV9 with TRBJ1-2, with TRBD1 identical over 9 bases. J lost 9 bases, V lost 0 bases, and 6 bases had no gene match. The CDR3 spans 14 residues. Germline assignment: CDR1 SGDLS and CDR2 YYNGEE. CDR3 loop: CASSVADRGRSYTF. CDR3 coding DNA: TGTGCCAGCAGCGTAGCGGACAGGGGAAGAAGCTACACCTTC.

This clone was seen only once. The V gene is TRBV5-1, the J gene TRBJ2-7; 7 positions agree with TRBD2. V lost 4 bases and J lost 5; bases outside the gene matches: 9. The germline gives CDR1 SGHRS, CDR2 YFSETQ. The length of the CDR3 is 14 residues. CDR3 bases: TGCGCCAGCAGCACGACTCCGGGAGGTAACGAGCAGTACTTC. This translates into CASSTTPGGNEQYF. The whole variable domain, filled in from reference TRBV5-1 and TRBJ2-7, reads KAGVTQTPRYLIKTRGQQVTLSCSPISGHRSVSWYQQTPGQGLQFLFEYFSETQRNKGNFPGRFSGRQFSNSRSEMNVSTLELGDSALYLCASSTTPGGNEQYFGPGTRLTVT.

The chain is built from TRBV6-5 and TRBJ2-7, with a tentative D call TRBD1 (5 bases). Germline lookup yields CDR1 MNHEY and CDR2 SVGAGI. With 0 bases removed from V and 0 bases from J, the gap between germline ends came to 12 bases. This CDR3 spans 16 amino acids. Here the CDR3 reads CASSYSKTVSSYEQYF. The CDR3 region has the DNA TGTGCCAGCAGTTACTCGAAGACAGTCAGCTCCTACGAGCAGTACTTC.

This clone has a single count. V usage is TRBV6-1 and J usage is TRBJ2-1; 7 nucleotides agree with TRBD2. V shed 1 base and J 2 bases; nucleotides not matched to a gene: 5. Germline V lookup: CDR1 MNHNS, CDR2 SASEGT. The CDR3 length is 16 residues. CDR3 coding DNA: TGTGCCAGCAGTGAAGATTTAAGCGGGGCCTACAATGAGCAGTTCTTC. Translated, it gives CASSEDLSGAYNEQFF.

The chain couples TRBV28 to TRBJ1-1; D gene ambiguous. V lost 7 bases to trimming and J lost 4 bases, with 16 bases between them. The length of the CDR3 is 14 residues. Germline V lookup: CDR1 MDHEN, CDR2 SYDVKM. The CDR3 region is CASTPAGFSTEAFF. DNA of the CDR3: TGTGCCAGCACCCCGGCCGGGTTTAGCACTGAAGCTTTCTTT.

This chain connects TRBV28 to TRBJ1-2, with D perhaps TRBD1 (6 bases). Germline loops: CDR1 MDHEN, CDR2 SYDVKM. The length of the CDR3 is 13 residues. V was pared by 6 bases and J by 3 bases, with 11 bases between. Here the CDR3 reads CASSQQGDYGYTF. The CDR3, as DNA: TGTGCCAGCAGCCAACAGGGAGACTATGGCTACACCTTC.

This CDR3 reads CASSRGGGRNTEAFF. The CDR3 DNA is TGCGCCAGCAGCCGCGGCGGGGGGCGGAACACTGAAGCTTTCTTT. V usage is TRBV5-1 and J usage is TRBJ1-1, with D possibly matching TRBD1 (6 bases). This CDR3 has 15 amino acids. V dropped 4 bases and J dropped 1 base, with 14 bases sitting between them. Germline CDR1 reads SGHRS; CDR2 reads YFSETQ.

The V call is TRBV5-6, the J call TRBJ2-7; 13 nucleotides align to TRBD2. V trimming: 2 bases; J trimming: 7 bases; junction bases outside the gene matches: 9. CDR3 size: 16 residues. Germline CDR1 is SGHDT and CDR2 is YYEEEE. As DNA, the CDR3 is TGTGCCAGCAGCTTTCGGACTAGCGGGAGCAAAGGGGAGCAGTACTTC. Translated, it gives CASSFRTSGSKGEQYF.

The V and J genes are TRBV19 and TRBJ2-2, with 11 bases matching TRBD2. V lost 5 bases and J lost 6; bases outside the gene matches: 5. In germline, CDR1 is LNHDA, CDR2 SQIVND (reference sequence). The CDR3 consists of 15 residues. CDR3 DNA sequence: TGTGCCAGTAGTCCTAGCGGGAGGCGGTCCGGGGAGCTGTTTTTT. Amino acid sequence: CASSPSGRRSGELFF.

This clone was seen only once. This rearrangement joins TRBV21-1 to TRBJ1-1; the DNA was not used to check the table's D call, TRBD1. TRBV21-1 counts as a pseudogene. This CDR3 is 17 amino acids long. In DNA, the CDR3 is TGTGCCAGCAGCAAAGCAATCGCAGAAAAGAAGAACACTGAAGCTTTCTTT. Its translation is CASSKAIAEKKNTEAFF.

This clone was detected only once. The rearrangement links TRBV19 to TRBJ1-3; no clear D gene. The CDR3 spans 15 residues. The germline CDR1 and CDR2 sequences are LNHDA and SQIVND (reference sequence). Trimming removed 3 bases from V and 7 bases from J, with 16 bases in between. CDR3 DNA sequence: TGTGCCAGTAGTATTAAGGCCACCGCGCGGAACACCATATATTTT. Translated, it gives CASSIKATARNTIYF.

CDR3 DNA sequence: TGTGCCAGCAGCCCCCGAGGACTAGCGGGATACAATGAGCAGTTCTTC. It is translated as CASSPRGLAGYNEQFF. The chain links TRBV9 to TRBJ2-1; 12 positions match TRBD2. The CDR3 length is 16 residues. J was trimmed by 4 bases and V by 4 bases; bases with no gene match: 6. Per the germline V gene, CDR1 is SGDLS and CDR2 is YYNGEE.

The chain combines TRBV5-5 with TRBJ2-6, with 7 bases fitting TRBD1. Germline trimming cut 6 bases from V and 0 bases from J; bases unmatched to any gene: 6. Germline V gene sequence: CDR1 SGHKS, CDR2 YYEKEE (reference sequence). The CDR3 totals 16 residues. CDR3 sequence: CASTTGQFSGANVLTF. CDR3 DNA sequence: TGTGCCAGCACCACGGGACAGTTCTCTGGGGCCAACGTCCTGACTTTC.

The chain links TRBV2 to TRBJ1-5, with D uncertain. V shed 8 bases and J shed 7 bases, with 15 bases lying between them. The V gene's germline CDR1 is SNHLY and CDR2 FYNNEI. The CDR3 is made up of 13 amino acids. CDR3 sequence: CASASGLWQPQHF. CDR3 nucleotides: TGTGCCAGCGCAAGCGGGCTGTGGCAGCCCCAGCATTTT.

V usage is TRBV21-1 and J usage is TRBJ1-1. TRBV21-1 is a documented pseudogene. The CDR3 is 13 amino acids. CDR3 loop: CASSKGGPLGAFF. The CDR3 DNA is TGTGCCAGCAGCAAGGGGGGGCCTCTCGGGGCTTTCTTT.

The V gene is TRBV19, the J gene TRBJ2-6; D might be TRBD1 (5 bases). CDR1 LNHDA and CDR2 SQIVND come from the germline V gene (reference sequence). The CDR3 is made up of 16 amino acids. Trimming took off 3 bases at V and 1 base at J, with 10 bases between the two ends. The chain's CDR3 is CASSIQGWSGANVLTF. In nucleotides, the CDR3 is TGTGCCAGTAGTATTCAGGGTTGGTCTGGGGCCAACGTCCTGACTTTC. Together with reference TRBV19 and TRBJ2-6, the CDR3 gives the full variable domain: DGGITQSPKYLFRKEGQNVTLSCEQNLNHDAMYWYRQDPGQGLRLIYYSQIVNDFQKGDIAEGYSVSREKKESFPLTVTSAQKNPTAFYLCASSIQGWSGANVLTFGAGSRLTVL.